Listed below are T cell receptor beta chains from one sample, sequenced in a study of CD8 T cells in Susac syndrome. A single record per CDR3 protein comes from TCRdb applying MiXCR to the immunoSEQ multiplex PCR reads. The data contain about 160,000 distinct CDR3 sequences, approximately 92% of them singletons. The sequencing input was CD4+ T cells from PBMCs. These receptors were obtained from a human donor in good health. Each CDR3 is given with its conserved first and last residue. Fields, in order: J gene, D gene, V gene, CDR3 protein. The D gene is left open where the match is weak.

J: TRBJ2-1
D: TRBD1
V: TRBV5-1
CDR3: CASSSAGTGYSNEQFF

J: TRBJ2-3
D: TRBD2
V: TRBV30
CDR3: CAWSSAGGVTDTQYF

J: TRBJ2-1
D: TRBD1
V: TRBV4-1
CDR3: CASSQDLGDRGRNEQFF

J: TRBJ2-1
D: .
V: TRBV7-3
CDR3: CASSSGPSDNEQFF

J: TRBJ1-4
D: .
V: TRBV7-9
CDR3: CASTTRGAGKKLFF

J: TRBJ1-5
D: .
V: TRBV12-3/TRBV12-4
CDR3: CASSQDSNQPQHF

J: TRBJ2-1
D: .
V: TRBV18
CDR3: CASSPPAKSSYNEQFF

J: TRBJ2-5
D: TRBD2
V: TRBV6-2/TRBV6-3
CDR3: CASSYILAGEQETQYF

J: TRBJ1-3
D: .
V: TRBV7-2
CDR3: CASSPDGHSGNTIYF

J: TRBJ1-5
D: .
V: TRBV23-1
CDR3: CASRDGLGNQPQHF

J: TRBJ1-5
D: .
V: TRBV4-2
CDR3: CASSQDRDPNQPQHF

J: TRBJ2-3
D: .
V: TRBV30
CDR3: CAWSGYPTDTQYF

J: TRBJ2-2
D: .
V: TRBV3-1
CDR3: CASTTGGVTGELFF

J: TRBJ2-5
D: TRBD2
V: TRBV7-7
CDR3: CASSLGGTAKETQYF

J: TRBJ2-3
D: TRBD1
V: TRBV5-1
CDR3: CASHTGGTDTQYF

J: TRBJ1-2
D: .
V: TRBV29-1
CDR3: CSGGQNYGYTF